One and the same sample provided the 9 T cell receptor beta chains below, sequenced in a study of cytotoxic CD8 clonotypes in ibrutinib-treated CLL (dated by TCRdb to the early 2020s). The label giving this sample's time point can be read as: roughly 25 months on ibrutinib. The library was obtained by the immunoSEQ multiplex PCR assay. TCRdb took over this immuneACCESS table, retaining in-frame rearrangements with V and J assigned. Such tables are incomplete; in checked studies, under half of the missing clones stem from an unresolved V gene, and the remainder is unexplained. The sample profile shows hundreds of thousands of clones; 70% of them were found once. Clones ranked in the top ten supply about 16% of the sample. The sequences come from PBMCs, collected after 24 months of ibrutinib treatment. Receptors originate from a human donor with chronic lymphocytic leukemia.

This clone was picked up a small number of times. The chain carries TRBV7-2 and TRBJ1-5, with 9 bases matching TRBD1. V lost 4 bases to trimming and J lost 6 bases; unmatched junction nucleotides: 7. CDR1 and CDR2 (germline): SGHTA, FQGNSA. The CDR3 sequence is 15 residues long. CDR3 region: CASSSMGQGSQPQHF. The CDR3 region has the DNA TGTGCCAGCAGCTCGATGGGACAGGGCAGTCAGCCCCAGCATTTT. Based on the CDR3 plus reference TRBV7-2 and TRBJ1-5, the full variable domain is GAGVSQSPSNKVTEKGKDVELRCDPISGHTALYWYRQSLGQGLEFLIYFQGNSAPDKSGLPSDRFSAERTGGSVSTLTIQRTQQEDSAVYLCASSSMGQGSQPQHFGDGTRLSIL.

The chain combines TRBV25-1 with TRBJ2-5, with 14 bases fitting TRBD2. CDR1 is MGHDK, CDR2 SYGVNS, per germline. Germline trimming cut 1 base from V and 4 bases from J; bases unmatched to any gene: 5. The CDR3 is made up of 17 amino acids. The CDR3 nucleotides read TGTGCCAGCAGTGAATGGGGACTAGCGGGAGCGGGAGAGACCCAGTACTTC. Its translation is CASSEWGLAGAGETQYF.

The chain has TRBV9 and TRBJ1-2; TRBD1 might be the D (5 bases). The CDR3 sequence is 14 residues long. From germline, CDR1 is SGDLS and CDR2 YYNGEE. Between the trimmed V and J ends, which lost 7 bases and 3 bases, there was a span of 16 bases. The CDR3 DNA sequence: TGTGCCAGCGCCCCCGGGGGTGTCGACTATGGCTACACCTTC. Translation: CASAPGGVDYGYTF.

The rearrangement joins TRBV15 to TRBJ1-4, with D possibly matching TRBD1 (5 bases). Germline V lookup: CDR1 LNHNV, CDR2 YYDKDF (reference sequence). Trimming shortened V by 5 bases and J by 10 bases, and 11 bases separated the two germline ends. CDR3 size: 12 residues. CDR3: CATSDRDGKLFF. The DNA for the CDR3 is TGTGCCACCAGCGACAGAGACGGAAAACTGTTTTTT.

The chain links TRBV7-3 to TRBJ2-3; 9 bases map to TRBD2. The junction had 6 bases not matched to a gene; V was cut back by 5 bases and J by 3 bases. This CDR3 spans 15 amino acids. CDR1 SGHTA and CDR2 FQGTGA come from the germline V gene. The DNA for the CDR3 is TGTGCCAGCAGCCTTCGGACTAGCGAGACAGATACGCAGTATTTT. Translating gives CASSLRTSETDTQYF. The full variable domain, its missing parts supplied by reference TRBV7-3 and TRBJ2-3, is GAGVSQTPSNKVTEKGKYVELRCDPISGHTALYWYRQSLGQGPEFLIYFQGTGAADDSGLPNDRFFAVRPEGSVSTLKIQRTERGDSAVYLCASSLRTSETDTQYFGPGTRLTVL.

This chain joins TRBV27 and TRBJ2-7, with 15 bases aligning to TRBD2. V was pared by 3 bases and J by 6 bases, with 15 bases of the junction left unmatched. This CDR3 spans 19 amino acids. The V gene's germline CDR1 is MNHEY and CDR2 SMNVEV (reference sequence). The DNA of the CDR3 is TGTGCCAGCAGTTTCCAATGGACTAGCGGGAGGGCCCTTAAGTCCGAGCAGTACTTC. Residues: CASSFQWTSGRALKSEQYF.

This clone was seen once. The J gene is TRBJ2-7, the V gene TRBV18; D not resolved. V lost 5 bases to trimming and J lost 6 bases, with 8 bases between them. The CDR3 loop spans 11 amino acids. From germline, CDR1 is KGHSH and CDR2 LQKENI. CDR3: CASSSPPEQYF. The CDR3 bases are TGTGCCAGCTCATCCCCCCCCGAGCAGTACTTC.

This clone was seen ten or more times. V usage is TRBV19 and J usage is TRBJ1-4; 8 bases line up with TRBD1. Germline V CDR1 and CDR2: LNHDA, SQIVND (reference sequence). The ends lost 3 bases at V and 0 bases at J; junction bases unmatched: 9. The CDR3 has 18 amino acids. For the CDR3, the DNA is TGTGCCAGTAGTATTTTCGGACAGGGCCCGGCAACTAATGAAAAACTGTTTTTT. Amino acid sequence: CASSIFGQGPATNEKLFF. Complete variable domain (other parts from reference TRBV19 and TRBJ1-4): DGGITQSPKYLFRKEGQNVTLSCEQNLNHDAMYWYRQDPGQGLRLIYYSQIVNDFQKGDIAEGYSVSREKKESFPLTVTSAQKNPTAFYLCASSIFGQGPATNEKLFFGSGTQLSVL.

The CDR3 region is CASSEALRANYGYTF. CDR3 in DNA: TGTGCCAGCAGTGAAGCACTTCGTGCTAACTATGGCTACACCTTC. The genes are TRBV6-1 and TRBJ1-2; no definite D call. The CDR3 sequence is 15 residues long. CDR1 is MNHNS, CDR2 SASEGT, per germline. With 0 bases removed from V and 0 bases from J, the gap between germline ends came to 8 bases.